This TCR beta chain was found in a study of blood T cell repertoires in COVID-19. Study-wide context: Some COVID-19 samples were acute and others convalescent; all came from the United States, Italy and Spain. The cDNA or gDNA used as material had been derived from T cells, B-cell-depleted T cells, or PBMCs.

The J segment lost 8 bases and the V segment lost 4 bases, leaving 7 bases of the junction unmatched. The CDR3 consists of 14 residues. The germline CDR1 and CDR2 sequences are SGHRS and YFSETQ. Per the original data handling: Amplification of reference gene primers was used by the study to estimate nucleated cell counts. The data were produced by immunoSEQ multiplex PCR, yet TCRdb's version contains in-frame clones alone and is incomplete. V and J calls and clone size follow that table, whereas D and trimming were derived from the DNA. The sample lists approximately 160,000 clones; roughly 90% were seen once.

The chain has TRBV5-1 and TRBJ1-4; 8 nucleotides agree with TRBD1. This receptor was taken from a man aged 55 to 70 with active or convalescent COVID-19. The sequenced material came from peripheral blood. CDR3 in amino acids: CASSPPGQEEKLFF. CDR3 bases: TGCGCCAGCAGCCCGCCGGGACAGGAGGAAAAACTGTTTTTT. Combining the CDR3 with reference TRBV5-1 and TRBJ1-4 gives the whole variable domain KAGVTQTPRYLIKTRGQQVTLSCSPISGHRSVSWYQQTPGQGLQFLFEYFSETQRNKGNFPGRFSGRQFSNSRSEMNVSTLELGDSALYLCASSPPGQEEKLFFGSGTQLSVL.